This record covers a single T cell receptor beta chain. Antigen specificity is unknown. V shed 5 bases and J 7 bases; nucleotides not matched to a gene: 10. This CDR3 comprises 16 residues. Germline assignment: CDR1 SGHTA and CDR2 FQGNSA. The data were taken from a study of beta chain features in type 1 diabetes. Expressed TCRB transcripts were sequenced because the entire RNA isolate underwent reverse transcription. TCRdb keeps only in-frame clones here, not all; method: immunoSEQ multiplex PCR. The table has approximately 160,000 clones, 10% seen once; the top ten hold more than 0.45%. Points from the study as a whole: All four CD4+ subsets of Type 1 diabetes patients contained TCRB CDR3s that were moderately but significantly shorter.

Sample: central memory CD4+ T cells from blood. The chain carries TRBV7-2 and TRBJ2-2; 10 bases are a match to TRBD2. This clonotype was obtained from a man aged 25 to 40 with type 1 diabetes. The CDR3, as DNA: TGTGCCAGCAGCCCCTGGCTAGCGGGAGCGGTCGGGGAGCTGTTTTTT. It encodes CASSPWLAGAVGELFF.